Below, 23 T cell receptor beta chains from the same sample are listed, as sequenced in a study of cytomegalovirus exposure and HLA in healthy donors. The study ran its PCR with 60 Vbeta and 13 Jbeta primers. Assay: immunoSEQ multiplex PCR; the TCRdb copy retains only in-frame clones and omits some. Of approximately 150,000 clones in the sample, 76% were seen once. Sequenced material: PBMCs. The receptor source for this set is a woman aged 40 to 50 in good health and CMV-seronegative.

The chain uses TRBV7-9 and TRBJ1-2; TRBD1 might be the D (5 bases). CDR1 is SEHNR, CDR2 FQNEAQ, per germline (reference sequence). The CDR3 is 14 amino acids. V shed 5 bases and J shed 8 bases, with 18 bases lying between them. CDR3 nucleotides: TGTGCCAGCAGCCTGGACATATTAAACGGGGGCTACACCTTC. It is translated as CASSLDILNGGYTF.

This clone has only a few counts. The chain combines TRBV18 with TRBJ2-7; no clear D gene. CDR1 and CDR2 (germline): KGHSH, LQKENI. The CDR3 consists of 13 residues. Trimming shortened V by 1 base and J by 6 bases, and 10 bases separated the two germline ends. The CDR3 sequence: CASSPLSGGEQYF. CDR3 DNA sequence: TGTGCCAGCTCACCACTGTCCGGCGGCGAGCAGTACTTC.

The table lists this clone with a count of one. The rearrangement joins TRBV2 to TRBJ2-6; D uncertain. The CDR3 sequence is 15 residues long. Trimming left V 5 bases short and J 1 base short, with 9 bases between. Germline CDR1 and CDR2: SNHLY and FYNNEI. The CDR3 spells CASSQDISGANVLTF. The CDR3 DNA is TGTGCCAGCAGTCAAGACATTTCTGGGGCCAACGTCCTGACTTTC.

The rearrangement uses TRBV6-6 and TRBJ1-2; D is uncertain. Trimming stripped 4 bases from V and 0 bases from J, with 9 bases between. From germline, CDR1 is MNHNY and CDR2 SVGAGI (reference sequence). This CDR3 region has 14 residues. For the CDR3, the DNA is TGTGCCAGCAGTTCTCAGGTAGCTAACTATGGCTACACCTTC. Its protein product is CASSSQVANYGYTF.

The rearrangement uses TRBV18 and TRBJ2-3; 9 bases are a match to TRBD2. In germline, CDR1 is KGHSH, CDR2 LQKENI. The ends lost 6 bases at V and 1 base at J; junction bases unmatched: 11. The CDR3 totals 17 residues. CDR3 loop: CASSNSLGLAGTDTQYF. The CDR3 DNA follows: TGTGCCAGCTCGAACTCCCTGGGACTAGCTGGCACAGATACGCAGTATTTT.

The rearrangement uses TRBV5-1 and TRBJ1-1; TRBD1 might be the D (6 bases). The CDR3 is made up of 14 amino acids. CDR1 and CDR2 (germline): SGHRS, YFSETQ. V was trimmed by 3 bases and J by 1 base, leaving 10 bases between them. The CDR3 loop is CASSSGTQNTEAFF. CDR3 in DNA: TGCGCCAGCAGCTCTGGGACACAGAACACTGAAGCTTTCTTT.

The CDR3 DNA sequence: TGCGCCAGCAGTGCCATCGACGGGACAGACGGAAACACCATATATTTT. Translated: CASSAIDGTDGNTIYF. The genes are TRBV10-2 and TRBJ1-3; 7 bases map to TRBD1. The CDR3 contains 16 residues. Losses at the gene ends were 4 bases for V and 4 bases for J; bases not matched to a gene: 10. Germline-derived CDR1 and CDR2 are WSHSY and SAAADI.

The V and J genes are TRBV7-6 and TRBJ2-1, with 10 bases fitting TRBD2. After removal of 5 bases from V and 8 bases from J, the junction contained 9 bases not matched to a gene. This CDR3 is 15 amino acids long. From germline, CDR1 is SGHVS and CDR2 FNYEAQ. The CDR3 DNA is TGTGCCAGCAGCGTTAGCGGGGGGCGGTATTATGAGCAGTTCTTC. Translation: CASSVSGGRYYEQFF.

The table lists this clone with a count of one. The V and J genes are TRBV7-9 and TRBJ1-3; 9 bases line up with TRBD1. This CDR3 contains 13 residues. V lost 6 bases to trimming and J lost 5 bases; unmatched junction nucleotides: 2. Germline V gene sequence: CDR1 SEHNR, CDR2 FQNEAQ (reference sequence). This chain's CDR3 is CASRGTGRNTIYF. Written as DNA, the CDR3 is TGTGCCAGCAGAGGGACAGGGAGAAACACCATATATTTT.

The table lists this clone with a count of one. The J gene is TRBJ2-2, the V gene TRBV19; D call uncertain. The V gene's germline CDR1 is LNHDA and CDR2 SQIVND (reference sequence). Trimming cost V 3 bases and J 5 bases, with 10 bases left between them. CDR3 size: 14 residues. DNA for the CDR3: TGTGCCAGTAGTATCACAGATTCAACCGGGGAGCTGTTTTTT. Its protein is CASSITDSTGELFF. The whole variable domain, remainder taken from reference TRBV19 and TRBJ2-2, is DGGITQSPKYLFRKEGQNVTLSCEQNLNHDAMYWYRQDPGQGLRLIYYSQIVNDFQKGDIAEGYSVSREKKESFPLTVTSAQKNPTAFYLCASSITDSTGELFFGEGSRLTVL.

The chain uses TRBV5-1 and TRBJ1-1; 9 bases are shared with TRBD1. The CDR3 sequence is 16 residues long. Unmatched junction bases numbered 8, after V lost 4 bases and J lost 1 base. The germline CDR1 and CDR2 sequences are SGHRS and YFSETQ. This chain's CDR3 is CASSPGGTGTNTEAFF. CDR3 DNA: TGCGCCAGCAGCCCGGGGGGGACAGGGACGAACACTGAAGCTTTCTTT.

This rearrangement joins TRBV4-1 to TRBJ1-5; D might be TRBD1 (6 bases). CDR1 is MGHRA, CDR2 YSYEKL, per germline. V was cut by 0 bases and J by 3 bases, with 21 bases left in between. This CDR3 is built from 19 residues. Here the CDR3 DNA reads TGCGCCAGCAGCCAAGATAGGGAGCCGGGACACGTATACAATCAGCCCCAGCATTTT. It codes for CASSQDREPGHVYNQPQHF.

The gene calls are TRBV5-6 and TRBJ2-7; 7 bases fit TRBD1. Germline loops: CDR1 SGHDT, CDR2 YYEEEE. V shed 1 base and J 2 bases; nucleotides not matched to a gene: 3. The CDR3 totals 14 residues. The CDR3: CASSLRDSPYEQYF. Written as DNA, the CDR3 is TGTGCCAGCAGCTTGCGGGACAGCCCCTACGAGCAGTACTTC.

This clone has only one observation. This chain joins TRBV28 and TRBJ2-6; perhaps TRBD2 as D (6 bases). The CDR3 is 18 amino acids. In germline, CDR1 is MDHEN, CDR2 SYDVKM. V lost 3 bases to trimming and J lost 0 bases, with 15 bases between them. CDR3 in amino acids: CASSFVAGINSGANVLTF. Here the CDR3 DNA reads TGTGCCAGCAGTTTCGTGGCGGGGATAAACTCTGGGGCCAACGTCCTGACTTTC.

This clone was picked up a small number of times. DNA for the CDR3: TGCGCCAGCAGCCCGGGGACAGGGGGAATTGAAGCTTTCTTT. Residues: CASSPGTGGIEAFF. V usage is TRBV5-1 and J usage is TRBJ1-1; 11 positions match TRBD1. Trimming at V came to 4 bases and at J to 7 bases, leaving 6 bases not matched to a gene. The CDR3 extends over 14 amino acids. Germline CDR1 and CDR2: SGHRS and YFSETQ.

The rearrangement uses TRBV30 and TRBJ1-6; TRBD1 might be the D (6 bases). This CDR3 comprises 13 residues. Between the trimmed V and J ends, which lost 1 base and 6 bases, there was a span of 7 bases. Germline V gives CDR1 GTSNPN, CDR2 SVGIG (reference sequence). The CDR3 sequence: CAWSGGLNSPLHF. In DNA, the CDR3 is TGTGCCTGGAGTGGGGGGCTTAATTCACCCCTCCACTTT.

This rearrangement joins TRBV28 to TRBJ2-2; 8 bases map to TRBD2. This CDR3 has 17 amino acids. The junction had 13 bases not matched to a gene; V was cut back by 5 bases and J by 5 bases. Germline V gives CDR1 MDHEN, CDR2 SYDVKM. CDR3 nucleotides: TGTGCCAGCAGTCCGCGGGGGGCGCAAAGGTTTACCGGGGAGCTGTTTTTT. Protein product: CASSPRGAQRFTGELFF.

This chain links TRBV11-3 with TRBJ2-3; D is possibly TRBD2 (5 bases). The CDR3 consists of 15 residues. V was cut by 0 bases and J by 2 bases, with 9 bases left in between. Germline loops: CDR1 SGHNT, CDR2 YENEEA. CDR3 nucleotide sequence: TGTGCCAGCAGCTTAGACGGGGAATCCACAGATACGCAGTATTTT. Translating gives CASSLDGESTDTQYF. Using reference TRBV11-3 and TRBJ2-3 for the parts outside the CDR3, the full variable domain is EAGVVQSPRYKIIEKKQPVAFWCNPISGHNTLYWYLQNLGQGPELLIRYENEEAVDDSQLPKDRFSAERLKGVDSTLKIQPAELGDSAVYLCASSLDGESTDTQYFGPGTRLTVL.

Details on this clone: One junction end does not reproduce the germline sequence, and a read error may be involved. The chain couples TRBV7-9 to TRBJ1-5; maybe TRBD1 (6 bases). Germline CDR1 and CDR2: SEHNR and FQNEAQ (reference sequence). The CDR3 runs 15 residues. The CDR3 region is CSSQEGGAPNQPQHF. CDR3 nucleotide sequence: TGTTCCAGCCAAGAGGGGGGGGCGCCGAATCAGCCCCAGCATTTT.

The chain uses TRBV5-8 and TRBJ2-7; possible D gene TRBD2, 5 bases. Germline lookup yields CDR1 SGHTS and CDR2 YDEGEE. This CDR3 region has 15 residues. Between the trimmed V and J ends, which lost 2 bases and 3 bases, there was a span of 15 bases. The CDR3 sequence: CASSFDGPGYYEQYF. CDR3 sequence (DNA): TGTGCCAGCAGCTTCGACGGTCCGGGGTACTACGAGCAGTACTTC.

The chain has TRBV28 and TRBJ1-5; D uncertain. Germline V gene lookup returns CDR1 MDHEN and CDR2 SYDVKM. This CDR3 is built from 14 residues. V was clipped by 6 bases and J by 6 bases, with 15 bases between them. CDR3 region: CASSNHTVVQPQHF. DNA of the CDR3: TGTGCCAGCAGCAACCACACCGTTGTTCAGCCCCAGCATTTT. Together with reference TRBV28 and TRBJ1-5, the CDR3 gives the full variable domain: DVKVTQSSRYLVKRTGEKVFLECVQDMDHENMFWYRQDPGLGLRLIYFSYDVKMKEKGDIPEGYSVSREKKERFSLILESASTNQTSMYLCASSNHTVVQPQHFGDGTRLSIL.

The rearrangement joins TRBV14 to TRBJ2-5; no definite D call. The CDR3 length is 15 residues. Germline V lookup: CDR1 SGHDN, CDR2 FVKESK. Trimming took 0 bases from V and 2 from J, leaving 10 bases between them. DNA of the CDR3: TGTGCCAGCAGCCAAGACACATACAGACAAGAGACCCAGTACTTC. Its translation: CASSQDTYRQETQYF.

This clone showed up just once. The rearrangement joins TRBV13 to TRBJ2-7; D may be TRBD2 (7 bases). Germline V gene data show CDR1 as PRHDT and CDR2 as FYEKMQ (reference sequence). The V end was cut by 5 bases, the J end by 6 bases, with 11 bases between. This CDR3 contains 12 residues. CDR3 sequence reads: CASSPGGAEQYF. The CDR3 coding sequence is TGTGCCAGCAGCCCGGGGGGCGCCGAGCAGTACTTC.